These 23 T cell receptor beta chains were sequenced from one sample in a study of blood T cells in healthy people across ages. A second roughly 6 to 12 cycle PCR used barcoded and J-beta primers. TCRdb recomputed calls from the 5' RACE reads with MiXCR, one row per CDR3 protein. The sample lists around 870,000 distinct CDR3 sequences; around 30% were seen once. Sequenced material: blood. Source of these receptors: a woman of 80 years or more in good health.

The rearrangement joins TRBV7-4 to TRBJ2-1, with D perhaps matching TRBD2 (5 bases). The V end lost 5 bases, the J end lost 5 bases, and 7 bases lay between the germline ends. The CDR3 is 12 amino acids. Germline V lookup: CDR1 SGHVT, CDR2 SQSDAQ. The CDR3 DNA reads as TGTGCCAGCAGCCCGACTAACAATGAGCAGTTCTTC. It codes for CASSPTNNEQFF. The whole variable domain, filled in from reference TRBV7-4 and TRBJ2-1, reads GAGVSQSPRYKVAKRGRDVALRCDSISGHVTLYWYRQTLGQGSEVLTYSQSDAQRDKSGRPSGRFSAERPERSVSTLKIQRTEQGDSAVYLCASSPTNNEQFFGPGTRLTVL.

This clonotype was seen at least ten times. V usage is TRBV7-2 and J usage is TRBJ2-5, with D maybe TRBD2 (6 bases). The CDR3 is made up of 16 amino acids. Trimming pared 5 bases from V and 1 base from J, leaving 17 bases between. Germline CDR1 reads SGHTA; CDR2 reads FQGNSA. The CDR3 DNA sequence: TGTGCCAGCAGCAGGAGGGGTGGCCAGCTCCAAGAGACCCAGTACTTC. Encoded protein: CASSRRGGQLQETQYF. Supplemented by reference TRBV7-2 and TRBJ2-5, the full variable domain reads GAGVSQSPSNKVTEKGKDVELRCDPISGHTALYWYRQSLGQGLEFLIYFQGNSAPDKSGLPSDRFSAERTGGSVSTLTIQRTQQEDSAVYLCASSRRGGQLQETQYFGPGTRLLVL.

The chain recombines TRBV20-1 with TRBJ2-1; 10 nucleotides agree with TRBD2. CDR1 is DFQATT, CDR2 SNEGSKA, per germline (reference sequence). The CDR3 is 17 amino acids. V shed 1 base and J 6 bases; nucleotides not matched to a gene: 12. The CDR3 reads CSARVPPTAGGFNEQFF. For the CDR3, the DNA is TGCAGTGCTAGAGTTCCCCCCACAGCGGGGGGGTTCAATGAGCAGTTCTTC.

This clonotype was seen at least ten times. The rearrangement links TRBV7-2 to TRBJ1-1; 9 positions agree with TRBD1. Per the germline V gene, CDR1 is SGHTA and CDR2 is FQGNSA. This CDR3 comprises 14 residues. V lost 5 bases, J lost 6 bases, and 7 bases stayed unmatched. The CDR3 here is CASSTLGTGSEAFF. CDR3 bases: TGTGCCAGCAGCACTTTAGGGACAGGGTCTGAAGCTTTCTTT. The variable domain in full, completed from reference TRBV7-2 and TRBJ1-1, reads GAGVSQSPSNKVTEKGKDVELRCDPISGHTALYWYRQSLGQGLEFLIYFQGNSAPDKSGLPSDRFSAERTGGSVSTLTIQRTQQEDSAVYLCASSTLGTGSEAFFGQGTRLTVV.

Regarding this clonotype: This may be a read error, as it is one base from a much larger clone. The chain uses TRBV5-1 and TRBJ2-1; D is possibly TRBD2 (6 bases). Trimming removed 3 bases at V and 4 bases at J, with 11 bases between. Looked up from germline, CDR1 is SGHRS and CDR2 is YFSETQ. The CDR3 runs to 14 residues. The chain's CDR3 is CASSSRETYNEQFF. CDR3 nucleotide sequence: TGCGCCAGCAGCTCGCGGGAAACTTACAATGAGCAGTTCTTC.

This clonotype was detected ten times or more. V and J are TRBV12-3 or TRBV12-4 and TRBJ2-1, with D maybe TRBD2 (7 bases). The CDR3 spans 16 residues. V lost 0 bases to trimming and J lost 1 base, with 10 bases between them. CDR3 nucleotide sequence: TGTGCCAGCAGTTTAGCTAGGGGGGGATCCTACAATGAGCAGTTCTTC. Its translation is CASSLARGGSYNEQFF.

This clonotype has a count of ten or more. CDR3 amino acids: CATMPGGNSNQPQHF. In nucleotides, the CDR3 is TGTGCCACCATGCCAGGGGGCAATAGCAATCAGCCCCAGCATTTT. The J gene is TRBJ1-5, the V gene TRBV24-1; TRBD1 agrees at 8 bases. J was trimmed by 0 bases and V by 8 bases; bases with no gene match: 5. Germline lookup yields CDR1 KGHDR and CDR2 SFDVKD. CDR3 length equals 15 residues.

Ten or more counts support this clonotype. The rearrangement links TRBV20-1 to TRBJ2-5; D not resolved. V lost 6 bases to trimming and J lost 5 bases, with 13 bases between them. Germline values: CDR1 DFQATT, CDR2 SNEGSKA (reference sequence). The CDR3 spans 12 residues. The CDR3 reads CSAGPNLETQYF. The DNA of the CDR3 is TGCAGTGCCGGGCCGAACCTGGAGACCCAGTACTTC.

Many counts were recorded for this clonotype. This chain links TRBV6-5 with TRBJ2-3; 7 bases are a match to TRBD1. After removal of 6 bases from V and 3 bases from J, the junction contained 9 bases not matched to a gene. Germline values: CDR1 MNHEY, CDR2 SVGAGI. The CDR3 has 15 residues. In nucleotides, the CDR3 is TGTGCCAGCAGCCTCGGACAGGTTAGGACAGATACGCAGTATTTT. Residues: CASSLGQVRTDTQYF.

In this sample, this clonotype turned up many times. The rearrangement uses TRBV5-6 and TRBJ2-1; a possible D gene is TRBD2 (6 bases). Trimming removed 7 bases from V and 2 bases from J, with 13 bases in between. The CDR3 contains 14 residues. Germline V gene lookup returns CDR1 SGHDT and CDR2 YYEEEE. The CDR3 here is CASEGRKAYNEQFF. DNA of the CDR3: TGTGCCAGCGAGGGGAGGAAGGCCTACAATGAGCAGTTCTTC.

The rearrangement links TRBV9 to TRBJ1-1; D perhaps matches TRBD1 (6 bases). Germline V gives CDR1 SGDLS, CDR2 YYNGEE. Trimming left V 2 bases short and J 7 bases short, with 18 bases between. There are 15 residues in the CDR3. CDR3 sequence: CASSVGGLPSGEAFF. The CDR3 DNA sequence: TGTGCCAGCAGCGTGGGGGGCCTTCCCTCGGGTGAAGCTTTCTTT.

This clonotype was seen at least ten times. The chain employs TRBV4-3 and TRBJ2-7; 11 positions match TRBD2. The CDR3 is 17 amino acids. Germline V lookup: CDR1 LGHNA, CDR2 YSLEER. The junction had 15 bases not matched to a gene; V was cut back by 7 bases and J by 4 bases. This chain's CDR3 is CASITSGGPMRWYEQYF. Here the CDR3 DNA reads TGCGCCAGCATAACTAGCGGGGGCCCCATGAGATGGTACGAGCAGTACTTC.

This clonotype was observed many times. In DNA, the CDR3 is TGTGCCAGCAGCTTATCCGGACAGGGGGGCTATGGCTACACCTTC. Its translation: CASSLSGQGGYGYTF. The genes are TRBV7-2 and TRBJ1-2; 10 bases align to TRBD1. In germline, CDR1 is SGHTA, CDR2 FQGNSA. The CDR3 has 15 amino acids. The V and J ends lost 2 bases and 4 bases, in that order; junction bases with no gene match: 4.

The chain combines TRBV28 with TRBJ2-3, with TRBD2 matching over 11 bases. Germline CDR1 MDHEN, CDR2 SYDVKM. The CDR3 extends over 17 amino acids. Trimming at V came to 8 bases and at J to 4 bases, leaving 14 bases not matched to a gene. CDR3 sequence: CASRRRMGLAVADTQYF. CDR3 nucleotides: TGTGCCAGCCGTCGTAGGATGGGACTAGCGGTTGCAGATACGCAGTATTTT.

The sample holds many counts of this clonotype. The chain is built from TRBV6-2 or TRBV6-3 and TRBJ2-3, with D possibly TRBD2 on 5 matching bases. Germline lookup yields CDR1 MNHEY and CDR2 SVGEGT. Trimming removed 2 bases at V and 6 bases at J, with 21 bases between. The CDR3 length is 17 residues. The CDR3 nucleotides read TGTGCCAGCAGTTACGGAGGACTCGGACCATTGTTGGATACGCAGTATTTT. This gives the protein CASSYGGLGPLLDTQYF.

This clonotype was recorded at least ten times. The J gene is TRBJ1-6, the V gene TRBV12-3 or TRBV12-4, with 8 nucleotides matching TRBD1. The junction had 6 bases not matched to a gene; V was cut back by 2 bases and J by 9 bases. The CDR3 spans 15 residues. The CDR3 DNA is TGTGCCAGCAGTTTAAGACAGGGGCTGGGTTCACCCCTCCACTTT. Translation: CASSLRQGLGSPLHF.

This clonotype was counted at least ten times. This chain connects TRBV6-6 to TRBJ2-5, with D maybe TRBD1 (6 bases). With 6 bases removed from V and 0 bases from J, the gap between germline ends came to 14 bases. CDR3 length: 15 amino acids. Germline loops: CDR1 MNHNY, CDR2 SVGAGI (reference sequence). The CDR3 nucleotides read TGTGCCAGCAGACCCAATACAGGGAACCAAGAGACCCAGTACTTC. Protein: CASRPNTGNQETQYF.

The CDR3 bases are TGTGCCAGCAGCTTAGCACCAGGCCCAGGCCATGAGCAGTTCTTC. Translation gives CASSLAPGPGHEQFF. This chain links TRBV7-9 with TRBJ2-1, with D unclear. This CDR3 spans 15 amino acids. Trimming removed 0 bases at V and 8 bases at J, with 14 bases between. Germline V gene sequence: CDR1 SEHNR, CDR2 FQNEAQ (reference sequence). The full variable domain, its missing parts supplied by reference TRBV7-9 and TRBJ2-1, is DTGVSQNPRHKITKRGQNVTFRCDPISEHNRLYWYRQTLGQGPEFLTYFQNEAQLEKSRLLSDRFSAERPKGSFSTLEIQRTEQGDSAMYLCASSLAPGPGHEQFFGPGTRLTVL.

This chain connects TRBV6-5 to TRBJ2-1; D remains ambiguous. V was cut by 2 bases and J by 0 bases, with 8 bases left in between. Germline CDR1 reads MNHEY; CDR2 reads SVGAGI. The CDR3 has 15 residues. The CDR3: CASSYARSSYNEQFF. The CDR3 DNA sequence: TGTGCCAGCAGTTACGCTCGCAGCTCCTACAATGAGCAGTTCTTC.

As for this clonotype: This may arise from a read error, as a much more abundant clone is one base away. This sequence joins TRBV5-1 and TRBJ2-7; TRBD1 matches 9 bases. In germline, CDR1 is SGHRS, CDR2 YFSETQ. The CDR3 has 15 residues. V trimming: 4 bases; J trimming: 3 bases; junction bases outside the gene matches: 8. The CDR3 sequence: CASSPGGTGIYEQYF. The CDR3 bases are TGCGCCAGCAGCCCCGGCGGGACAGGGATCTACGAGCAGTACTTC. Supplemented by reference TRBV5-1 and TRBJ2-7, the full variable domain reads KAGVTQTPRYLIKTRGQQVTLSCSPISGHRSVSWYQQTPGQGLQFLFEYFSETQRNKGNFPGRFSGRQFSNSRSEMNVSTLELGDSALYLCASSPGGTGIYEQYFGPGTRLTVT.

This clonotype has ten or more counts. The CDR3 nucleotides are TGTGCCAGCAGTGTGGGGACAGGGAAATACCAAGAGACCCAGTACTTC. Protein: CASSVGTGKYQETQYF. This chain links TRBV25-1 with TRBJ2-5, with TRBD1 matching over 9 bases. Germline V gene sequence: CDR1 MGHDK, CDR2 SYGVNS. The CDR3 covers 16 residues. After removal of 4 bases from V and 0 bases from J, the junction contained 6 bases not matched to a gene.

Worth noting for this clonotype: A much larger clone is a single base away; this may be a read error. The chain uses TRBV20-1 and TRBJ2-1, with 10 bases aligning to TRBD2. The J call may be faulty, since TRBJ2-7 better matches the DNA end. The length of the CDR3 is 14 residues. The germline CDR1 and CDR2 sequences are DFQATT and SNEGSKA (reference sequence). The CDR3 bases are TGCAGTGCTTCTAGCGGGAGCTCCTACAATGAGCAGTACTTC. This sequence encodes CSASSGSSYNEQYF.

This clonotype was detected ten times or more. The V and J genes are TRBV5-1 and TRBJ2-3, with 7 bases matching TRBD1. Germline V lookup: CDR1 SGHRS, CDR2 YFSETQ. Losses at the gene ends were 1 base for V and 2 bases for J; bases not matched to a gene: 7. This CDR3 contains 16 residues. CDR3 coding DNA: TGCGCCAGCAGCTTGAGCCCGAGGGGGCTCACAGATACGCAGTATTTT. This codes for CASSLSPRGLTDTQYF.